This T cell receptor (beta chain) was identified in a study of OX40 agonist ivuxolimab in advanced cancers. Study overall: Those enrolled were roughly 80% male, with a mean age of around 58 years and ages from roughly 20 to 90. Study-wide results and limits: Average numbers of expanded clones were greater in CD8+ T cells than in CD4+. At 0.1 to 3.0 mg/kg and by week 6, clonal expansion occurred in CD4+ and CD8+ blood T cells.

As concerns this clone: Its antigen is not identified.

V dropped 4 bases and J dropped 1 base, with 10 bases sitting between them. The CDR3 covers 14 residues. Germline loops: CDR1 LGHNA, CDR2 YSLEER. The repertoire was sequenced with immunoSEQ multiplex PCR; TCRdb's copy has only in-frame clones and lacks some. The sample consists of tens of thousands of clones, approximately 86% of them appearing once. This specimen consisted of CD4+ or CD8+ T cells sorted from blood, obtained in a trial of the OX40 agonist ivuxolimab. This chain links TRBV4-3 with TRBJ1-1, with a weak D call TRBD1 (6 bases). The clonotype comes from an adult with an advanced solid tumor such as melanoma, head and neck, liver or kidney cancer. The CDR3 nucleotides are TGCGCCAGCAGCCTAGTGGGGGCGAACACTGAAGCTTTCTTT. Protein sequence: CASSLVGANTEAFF.